Presented here are 11 T cell receptor beta chains from one specimen sequenced in a study of beta chain features in type 1 diabetes. General study points: A moderate, significant TCRB CDR3 shortening appeared in type 1 diabetes across four CD4+ subsets.

For these TCRs, the target antigens are not known. Every isolated RNA sample was fully reverse transcribed, so sequencing captured expressed TCRB transcripts. The method was immunoSEQ multiplex PCR; TCRdb's version includes in-frame clones alone and lacks a portion of them. Counted here are some 160,000 clones, 7% to 9.5% occurring once; the ten biggest clones make up under 0.85%. Sequenced material: central memory CD4+ T cells from blood. These receptors originate from a woman in her 30s with type 1 diabetes.

This clone was seen more than once but under ten times. The V call is TRBV28, the J call TRBJ2-7, with D unclear. Germline assignment: CDR1 MDHEN and CDR2 SYDVKM. The CDR3 contains 13 residues. V was pared by 1 base and J by 2 bases, with 6 bases between. CDR3 amino acids: CASSLFPTYEQYF. Written as DNA, the CDR3 is TGTGCCAGCAGTTTATTTCCCACCTACGAGCAGTACTTC.

This clone was seen a handful of times. V is TRBV5-1 and J is TRBJ1-2; TRBD1 matches at 7 bases. V trimming: 1 base; J trimming: 6 bases; junction bases outside the gene matches: 12. Germline V gene data show CDR1 as SGHRS and CDR2 as YFSETQ. CDR3 size: 16 residues. Here the CDR3 reads CASSLNPGQEYDGYTF. In nucleotides, the CDR3 is TGCGCCAGCAGCTTGAACCCTGGACAGGAGTATGATGGCTACACCTTC.

The chain employs TRBV29-1 and TRBJ2-7, with D possibly matching TRBD2 (5 bases). The CDR3 runs to 11 residues. V lost 6 bases, J lost 2 bases, and 8 bases lay in between. Per the germline V gene, CDR1 is SQVTM and CDR2 is ANQGSEA. Here the CDR3 DNA reads TGCAGCGTCGGGGAGACCTACGAGCAGTACTTC. Its translation: CSVGETYEQYF.

This clone was seen a few times. This chain uses TRBV18 with TRBJ2-7, with 12 bases matching TRBD2. This CDR3 region has 16 residues. V lost 0 bases, J lost 7 bases, and 7 bases stayed unmatched. Germline assignment: CDR1 KGHSH and CDR2 LQKENI. This CDR3 is CASSPPRLAGVGEQYF. Written as DNA, the CDR3 is TGTGCCAGCTCACCACCGAGACTAGCGGGAGTAGGAGAGCAGTACTTC.

The rearrangement joins TRBV6-1 to TRBJ2-3; 12 bases agree with TRBD2. Unmatched junction bases numbered 7, after V lost 4 bases and J lost 5 bases. Germline V gives CDR1 MNHNS, CDR2 SASEGT. This CDR3 comprises 16 residues. The CDR3 coding sequence is TGTGCCAGCAGTGGACTAGCGGGAGTAGAGGGAGATACGCAGTATTTT. Amino acid sequence: CASSGLAGVEGDTQYF.

There are a few counts of this clone. This sequence joins TRBV27 and TRBJ1-2; 8 positions match TRBD1. V lost 6 bases to trimming and J lost 3 bases; unmatched junction nucleotides: 15. This CDR3 spans 17 amino acids. Germline V CDR1 and CDR2: MNHEY, SMNVEV (reference sequence). The CDR3 coding sequence is TGTGCCAGCAGCTTACTTCAAGGGGCAGGGGGCGACTATGGCTACACCTTC. This gives the protein CASSLLQGAGGDYGYTF.

The gene calls are TRBV5-1 and TRBJ2-1; the match to TRBD2 covers 13 bases. The CDR3 is made up of 18 amino acids. Germline V gene lookup returns CDR1 SGHRS and CDR2 YFSETQ. Losses at the gene ends were 4 bases for V and 8 bases for J; bases not matched to a gene: 15. In DNA form, the CDR3 reads TGCGCCAGCAGCCTGACTAGCGGGAGGAAGATAGGAGTAGATGAGCAGTTCTTC. Protein: CASSLTSGRKIGVDEQFF.

The chain combines TRBV7-3 with TRBJ1-3; TRBD1 matches 9 bases. The CDR3 is 14 amino acids. Germline CDR1 SGHTA, CDR2 FQGTGA. V shed 3 bases, J shed 6 bases, and the junction held 3 bases outside the gene matches. The CDR3 spells CASSLNRGQNTIYF. Written as DNA, the CDR3 is TGTGCCAGCAGCTTGAACAGGGGGCAAAACACCATATATTTT. Full variable domain (remainder filled in from reference TRBV7-3 and TRBJ1-3): GAGVSQTPSNKVTEKGKYVELRCDPISGHTALYWYRQSLGQGPEFLIYFQGTGAADDSGLPNDRFFAVRPEGSVSTLKIQRTERGDSAVYLCASSLNRGQNTIYFGEGSWLTVV.

V gene TRBV28 combines with J gene TRBJ2-1; D is undetermined. This CDR3 contains 13 residues. The V gene lost 2 bases and the J gene lost 6 bases, with 8 bases spanning the gap. CDR1 and CDR2 (germline): MDHEN, SYDVKM. The CDR3 bases are TGTGCCAGCAGTTTACCACAGTTCAATGAGCAGTTCTTC. Translation: CASSLPQFNEQFF.

This clone was seen only a few times. J is TRBJ1-1 and V is TRBV15; D not resolved. Trimming removed 0 bases from V and 0 bases from J, with 11 bases in between. There are 16 residues in the CDR3. Germline loops: CDR1 LNHNV, CDR2 YYDKDF (reference sequence). This CDR3 reads CATSRDRGPLNTEAFF. The CDR3 region has the DNA TGTGCCACCAGCAGAGATCGAGGCCCCTTGAACACTGAAGCTTTCTTT.

V usage is TRBV7-9 and J usage is TRBJ2-1; TRBD2 aligns across 11 bases. This CDR3 is built from 14 residues. V shed 11 bases and J 7 bases; nucleotides not matched to a gene: 10. Germline CDR1 is SEHNR and CDR2 is FQNEAQ (reference sequence). Here the CDR3 reads CASKGLAEGNEQFF. For the CDR3, the DNA is TGTGCCTCCAAGGGACTAGCGGAGGGGAATGAGCAGTTCTTC.